This TCR beta chain appears in the sequencing data of a study of cytomegalovirus exposure and HLA in healthy donors. Broader study findings: Per published reports, the classifier diagnosed cytomegalovirus status with high specificity and sensitivity.

The CDR3 has 14 residues. V was shortened by 4 bases and J by 0 bases, with 9 bases between the two germline ends. Germline V gives CDR1 SGHVS, CDR2 FNYEAQ. Primers: 60 Vbeta forward and 13 Jbeta reverse. The table came from immunoSEQ multiplex PCR; TCRdb's copy has only in-frame clones and leaves some out. The sample consists of around 100,000 clones, over 70% of them appearing once. As regards this clone: The target antigen is unknown.

Sequencing input: PBMCs. V gene TRBV7-6 combines with J gene TRBJ1-1, with D maybe TRBD1 (5 bases). This TCR came from a man in his fifties in good health and CMV-seronegative. CDR3 amino acids: CASSSGLLNTEAFF. Here the CDR3 DNA reads TGTGCCAGCAGCTCGGGACTCCTGAACACTGAAGCTTTCTTT.